One sample yielded the 26 T cell receptor beta chains listed below, sequenced in a study of T cells in tumors and immune-related adverse events (dated by TCRdb to about 2021). This specimen's treatment or condition label, interpreted: nivolumab (PD-1 blockade) given before sampling. The library relied on the immunoSEQ multiplex PCR assay. TCRdb limited this immuneACCESS table to in-frame rearrangements with V and J called. A share of clones is missing; checked studies link under half to unresolved V genes, and the rest is unexplained. This sample comprises several thousand clones, approximately 94% of them detected only once. About 2.4% of the sample is in the top ten clones. This material consisted of lymph node tissue, taken from a patient treated with anti-PD-1 therapy. These receptor sequences come from a female donor with metastatic renal cell carcinoma.

The CDR3 DNA reads as TGTGCCAGTAGTATATCACACTCCCCGGGCACTGAAGCTTTCTTT. This codes for CASSISHSPGTEAFF. The chain recombines TRBV19 with TRBJ1-1; no reliable D call. The length of the CDR3 is 15 residues. The germline gives CDR1 LNHDA, CDR2 SQIVND (reference sequence). V was shortened by 2 bases and J by 4 bases, with 14 bases between the two germline ends.

This clone was picked up one time. The chain uses TRBV28 and TRBJ2-1; D is unclear. The CDR3 extends over 14 amino acids. The germline gives CDR1 MDHEN, CDR2 SYDVKM. V shed 1 base and J shed 3 bases, with 7 bases lying between them. CDR3 sequence (DNA): TGTGCCAGCAGTTTATTGGGTAGCTACAATGAGCAGTTCTTC. Amino acid sequence: CASSLLGSYNEQFF.

V and J are TRBV11-2 and TRBJ2-5, with D possibly TRBD2 on 7 matching bases. The V gene's germline CDR1 is SGHAT and CDR2 FQNNGV. This CDR3 has 15 residues. The germline V and J ends were trimmed by 0 bases and 13 bases, with 21 bases remaining between them. CDR3 DNA: TGTGCCAGCAGCTTAGATGGCCCTGGGGGGGGCCCTCGGTACTTC. It codes for CASSLDGPGGGPRYF.

The CDR3 DNA follows: TGCGCCAGCAGCTTGGAAGTTCGGGGGGCGGGCACTGAAGCTTTCTTT. Translated, it gives CASSLEVRGAGTEAFF. The chain recombines TRBV5-1 with TRBJ1-1, with a possible D match to TRBD1 (6 bases). Trimming shortened V by 0 bases and J by 4 bases, and 16 bases separated the two germline ends. This CDR3 is 16 amino acids long. CDR1 is SGHRS, CDR2 YFSETQ, per germline.

This sequence joins TRBV10-3 and TRBJ2-7; 7 bases fit TRBD1. The CDR3 length is 12 residues. CDR1 ENHRY and CDR2 SYGVKD come from the germline V gene. V lost 8 bases to trimming and J lost 3 bases; unmatched junction nucleotides: 4. The CDR3 DNA is TGTGCCATCCGGGACAGCAACTACGAGCAGTACTTC. Protein: CAIRDSNYEQYF.

CDR3 sequence: CASMPGQNPYEQYF. In DNA, the CDR3 is TGCGCCAGCATGCCGGGACAGAATCCCTACGAGCAGTACTTC. V gene TRBV23-1 combines with J gene TRBJ2-7, with 7 bases matching TRBD1. TRBV23-1 is an ORF for which the function is uncertain. Trimming removed 7 bases from V and 2 bases from J; junction bases left unmatched: 8. This CDR3 is built from 14 residues.

V gene TRBV10-2 combines with J gene TRBJ2-2; the D gene is possibly TRBD2 (5 bases). The V and J ends lost 0 bases and 0 bases respectively, with 11 bases between them. There are 17 residues in the CDR3. Germline V gene data show CDR1 as WSHSY and CDR2 as SAAADI. In DNA, the CDR3 is TGCGCCAGCAGTGAGTCGGGAGTCGGGGCGAACACCGGGGAGCTGTTTTTT. This gives the protein CASSESGVGANTGELFF.

This clone was observed once. The rearrangement uses TRBV7-2 and TRBJ2-2, with 7 bases that match TRBD1. The V gene's germline CDR1 is SGHTA and CDR2 FQGNSA. The J segment lost 8 bases and the V segment lost 5 bases, leaving 5 bases of the junction unmatched. This CDR3 region has 13 residues. As DNA, the CDR3 is TGTGCCAGCAGCGTTACAGGGGCAGGGGAGCTGTTTTTT. Amino acids: CASSVTGAGELFF.

This chain links TRBV18 with TRBJ2-1; TRBD2 agrees at 9 bases. CDR1 is KGHSH and CDR2 is LQKENI in the germline V gene. The V and J ends lost 3 bases and 7 bases, in that order; junction bases with no gene match: 4. This CDR3 is built from 14 residues. The DNA of the CDR3 is TGTGCCAGCTCACCGCTAGCGGGACCGAATGAGCAGTTCTTC. Translation gives CASSPLAGPNEQFF. Drawing the rest from reference TRBV18 and TRBJ2-1, the complete variable domain is NAGVMQNPRHLVRRRGQEARLRCSPMKGHSHVYWYRQLPEEGLKFMVYLQKENIIDESGMPKERFSAEFPKEGPSILRIQQVVRGDSAAYFCASSPLAGPNEQFFGPGTRLTVL.

The V gene is TRBV30, the J gene TRBJ1-5; possibly TRBD1 for D (6 bases). Germline CDR1 reads GTSNPN; CDR2 reads SVGIG (reference sequence). This CDR3 is 16 amino acids long. Trimming took off 2 bases at V and 0 bases at J, with 14 bases between the two ends. The DNA of the CDR3 is TGTGCCTGGAGTACGGACAGATCCTATAGCAATCAGCCCCAGCATTTT. Translation gives CAWSTDRSYSNQPQHF.

The chain uses TRBV7-9 and TRBJ2-7, with 13 bases aligning to TRBD2. Trimming took 1 base from V and 5 from J; bases not matched to a gene: 2. Germline V gene sequence: CDR1 SEHNR, CDR2 FQNEAQ (reference sequence). The CDR3 is 15 residues long. The DNA of the CDR3 is TGTGCCAGCAGCTTAGTGACTAGCGGGAGGAACGAGCAGTACTTC. Translation gives CASSLVTSGRNEQYF.

This chain uses TRBV19 with TRBJ2-1; perhaps TRBD2 as D (5 bases). The CDR3 extends over 14 amino acids. Trimming left V 5 bases short and J 0 bases short, with 8 bases between. Germline lookup yields CDR1 LNHDA and CDR2 SQIVND (reference sequence). The CDR3 region has the DNA TGTGCCAGTAGTGCTAGCCTCTCCTACAATGAGCAGTTCTTC. Translated: CASSASLSYNEQFF. The full variable domain, rest sourced from reference TRBV19 and TRBJ2-1, is DGGITQSPKYLFRKEGQNVTLSCEQNLNHDAMYWYRQDPGQGLRLIYYSQIVNDFQKGDIAEGYSVSREKKESFPLTVTSAQKNPTAFYLCASSASLSYNEQFFGPGTRLTVL.

The J gene is TRBJ2-7, the V gene TRBV5-1; the D call may be TRBD1 or TRBD2 (5 bases each). Germline V gives CDR1 SGHRS, CDR2 YFSETQ. The V end lost 8 bases, the J end lost 5 bases, and 32 bases lay between the germline ends. The CDR3 covers 18 residues. CDR3 in amino acids: CASNNGRGGGGAIDEQYF. The CDR3 bases are TGCGCCAGTAACAACGGGCGCGGAGGTGGTGGGGCTATCGACGAGCAGTACTTC.

The chain has TRBV5-5 and TRBJ2-7; a possible D gene is TRBD1 (5 bases). The CDR3 has 15 amino acids. CDR1 and CDR2 from the germline V gene are SGHKS and YYEKEE (reference sequence). With 4 bases removed from V and 1 base from J, the gap between germline ends came to 15 bases. DNA of the CDR3: TGTGCCAGCAGCCGCATGGGGCGCAGGTCCTACGAGCAGTACTTC. It encodes CASSRMGRRSYEQYF. Looking up the rest from reference TRBV5-5 and TRBJ2-7 gives the full variable domain: DAGVTQSPTHLIKTRGQQVTLRCSPISGHKSVSWYQQVLGQGPQFIFQYYEKEERGRGNFPDRFSARQFPNYSSELNVNALLLGDSALYLCASSRMGRRSYEQYFGPGTRLTVT.

This rearrangement joins TRBV7-2 to TRBJ1-2, with D possibly matching TRBD1 (6 bases). V lost 3 bases to trimming and J lost 8 bases, with 13 bases between them. The CDR3 consists of 13 residues. The germline CDR1 and CDR2 sequences are SGHTA and FQGNSA. CDR3 coding DNA: TGTGCCAGCAGCTTTCAGGGGAGTGTGGGCTACACCTTC. Translating gives CASSFQGSVGYTF.

The CDR3 here is CASSTGTANSPLHF. For the CDR3, the DNA is TGTGCCAGCAGCACTGGGACAGCTAATTCACCCCTCCACTTT. V gene TRBV7-6 combines with J gene TRBJ1-6; TRBD1 agrees at 7 bases. Trimming removed 5 bases from V and 6 bases from J; junction bases left unmatched: 4. This CDR3 is built from 14 residues. The germline V gene encodes CDR1 SGHVS and CDR2 FNYEAQ.

The count of this clone is one. This chain connects TRBV27 to TRBJ1-2, with a possible D match to TRBD1 (5 bases). V lost 6 bases and J 2 bases, leaving 13 bases between the germline ends. The CDR3 sequence is 14 residues long. Germline lookup yields CDR1 MNHEY and CDR2 SMNVEV (reference sequence). CDR3 loop: CASSPLRQNYGYTF. For the CDR3, the DNA is TGTGCCAGCAGCCCGCTGCGACAGAACTATGGCTACACCTTC.

CDR3 amino acids: CASSFGSSGNTIYF. The DNA for the CDR3 is TGCGCCAGCAGCTTCGGGAGCTCTGGAAACACCATATATTTT. The gene calls are TRBV5-1 and TRBJ1-3, with no clear D. Looked up from germline, CDR1 is SGHRS and CDR2 is YFSETQ. V was cut by 2 bases and J by 0 bases, with 6 bases left in between. This CDR3 contains 14 residues. Looking up the rest from reference TRBV5-1 and TRBJ1-3 gives the full variable domain: KAGVTQTPRYLIKTRGQQVTLSCSPISGHRSVSWYQQTPGQGLQFLFEYFSETQRNKGNFPGRFSGRQFSNSRSEMNVSTLELGDSALYLCASSFGSSGNTIYFGEGSWLTVV.

The chain has TRBV10-3 and TRBJ2-3; 12 nucleotides line up with TRBD2. After removal of 10 bases from V and 4 bases from J, the junction contained 3 bases not matched to a gene. The CDR3 loop spans 13 amino acids. Per germline, CDR1 ENHRY and CDR2 SYGVKD. The CDR3 is CATGLAGPDTQYF. In DNA form, the CDR3 reads TGTGCCACTGGACTAGCGGGGCCAGATACGCAGTATTTT.

The genes are TRBV19 and TRBJ2-4, with D tentatively TRBD1 or TRBD2 (6 bases each). The length of the CDR3 is 14 residues. V was trimmed by 0 bases and J by 6 bases, leaving 9 bases between them. Germline V gene sequence: CDR1 LNHDA, CDR2 SQIVND (reference sequence). CDR3 coding DNA: TGTGCCAGTAGTATAGACGGAGGGGGAAACATTCAGTACTTC. It translates to CASSIDGGGNIQYF.

This clone came up once. The chain joins TRBV11-3 to TRBJ2-7; D assignment may be TRBD1 or TRBD2 (5 bases each). Germline V gives CDR1 SGHNT, CDR2 YENEEA. V shed 5 bases and J shed 2 bases, with 13 bases lying between them. The CDR3 length is 14 residues. CDR3 DNA: TGTGCCAGCAGCCAAGAGGGGAGACCCTACGAGCAGTACTTC. As protein: CASSQEGRPYEQYF.

The gene calls are TRBV28 and TRBJ2-1; TRBD2 agrees at 11 bases. Germline V gene lookup returns CDR1 MDHEN and CDR2 SYDVKM. V gave up 3 bases and J gave up 2 bases; unmatched junction bases: 6. The CDR3 has 17 amino acids. CDR3 nucleotide sequence: TGTGCCAGCAGTTTCTGCGGACTAGCGGGTCCCTACAATGAGCAGTTCTTC. It translates to CASSFCGLAGPYNEQFF.

V gene TRBV5-1 combines with J gene TRBJ1-2; 8 positions agree with TRBD1. The length of the CDR3 is 16 residues. The germline gives CDR1 SGHRS, CDR2 YFSETQ. J lost 4 bases, V lost 0 bases, and 8 bases had no gene match. For the CDR3, the DNA is TGCGCCAGCAGCTTGGTCGGGAGCGACAGGGGCTATGGCTACACCTTC. It specifies CASSLVGSDRGYGYTF.

The chain joins TRBV30 to TRBJ2-5; TRBD2 is a possible D gene (5 bases). The CDR3 covers 13 residues. Germline V gene data show CDR1 as GTSNPN and CDR2 as SVGIG (reference sequence). Trimming shortened V by 8 bases and J by 5 bases, and 18 bases separated the two germline ends. The CDR3 coding sequence is TGTGCCCAAGACGGAGGAGTTTCGGAGACCCAGTACTTC. Residues: CAQDGGVSETQYF.

The V and J genes are TRBV6-1 and TRBJ2-7; maybe TRBD2 (5 bases). There are 12 residues in the CDR3. V lost 1 base, J lost 9 bases, and 10 bases lay in between. CDR1 is MNHNS, CDR2 SASEGT, per germline. CDR3 DNA: TGTGCCAGCAGTGAAGTACGGACTGCGCAGTACTTC. Translated, it gives CASSEVRTAQYF.

This clone was recorded only once. The genes are TRBV30 and TRBJ1-6; D not resolved. V lost 0 bases to trimming and J lost 9 bases, with 3 bases between them. This CDR3 comprises 11 residues. Germline V gene lookup returns CDR1 GTSNPN and CDR2 SVGIG (reference sequence). CDR3 DNA: TGTGCCTGGAGTGTACTTTCACCCCTCCACTTT. Residues: CAWSVLSPLHF. The whole variable domain, filled in from reference TRBV30 and TRBJ1-6, reads SQTIHQWPATLVQPVGSPLSLECTVEGTSNPNLYWYRQAAGRGLQLLFYSVGIGQISSEVPQNLSASRPQDRQFILSSKKLLLSDSGFYLCAWSVLSPLHFGNGTRLTVT.